The 27 T cell receptor beta chains below were found in one sample sequenced in a study of blood T cell repertoires in COVID-19. Clones were read by immunoSEQ multiplex PCR, and TCRdb kept only the in-frame ones, dropping some. This table holds around 200,000 clones, about four fifths found once. Source material: peripheral blood. The receptors shown here come from a man in his forties or fifties with active or convalescent COVID-19.

Comments on this clone: The junction differs from germline at one of its ends, possibly a read error. The chain has TRBV7-9 and TRBJ2-7; 7 bases are shared with TRBD1. Germline lookup yields CDR1 SEHNR and CDR2 FQNEAQ (reference sequence). The CDR3 length is 13 residues. CDR3 residues: CASSSLRETGIHF. The CDR3 nucleotides are TGTGCCAGCAGCTCCTTAAGGGAGACAGGGATCCACTTC.

The chain is built from TRBV5-6 and TRBJ2-2, with D possibly being TRBD2 (5 bases). The V end lost 6 bases, the J end lost 6 bases, and 15 bases lay between the germline ends. Germline CDR1 is SGHDT and CDR2 is YYEEEE. The CDR3 contains 14 residues. CDR3 in DNA: TGTGCCAGCACCACCCGGGGATACGCCGGGGAGCTGTTTTTT. Protein sequence: CASTTRGYAGELFF.

The CDR3 reads CASSQGTLHEQYF. The CDR3, as DNA: TGTGCCAGCAGCCAAGGGACACTGCACGAGCAGTACTTC. The chain has TRBV3-1 (or the pseudogene TRBV3-2) and TRBJ2-7; maybe TRBD1 (5 bases). Germline assignment: CDR1 LGHDT and CDR2 YNNKEL (reference sequence). The CDR3 runs to 13 residues. The V end was cut by 1 base, the J end by 5 bases, with 9 bases between.

This sequence joins TRBV12-3 or TRBV12-4 and TRBJ2-3, with D maybe TRBD2 (6 bases). V shed 8 bases and J shed 5 bases, with 14 bases lying between them. The length of the CDR3 is 13 residues. The CDR3: CASAAGTGDTQYF. The CDR3 DNA reads TGTGCCAGCGCCGCGGGGACCGGAGATACGCAGTATTTT.

The CDR3, as DNA: TGTGCCAGCAGTTACTCCCGGGACATCTCTTCACCCCTCCACTTT. Translating it yields CASSYSRDISSPLHF. This chain connects TRBV6-2 or TRBV6-3 to TRBJ1-6; tentative D call: TRBD1 (6 bases). Germline-derived CDR1 and CDR2 are MNHEY and SVGEGT. This CDR3 is 15 amino acids long. V was cut by 0 bases and J by 9 bases, with 12 bases left in between.

The CDR3 region is CASSVGLGLDFSEQYF. For the CDR3, the DNA is TGTGCCAGCAGCGTGGGTTTGGGACTAGATTTCTCCGAGCAGTACTTC. The genes are TRBV9 and TRBJ2-7, with 8 bases matching TRBD2. The CDR3 runs to 16 residues. Germline V gene sequence: CDR1 SGDLS, CDR2 YYNGEE. Unmatched junction bases numbered 13, after V lost 2 bases and J lost 6 bases. Using reference TRBV9 and TRBJ2-7 for the parts outside the CDR3, the full variable domain is DSGVTQTPKHLITATGQRVTLRCSPRSGDLSVYWYQQSLDQGLQFLIQYYNGEERAKGNILERFSAQQFPDLHSELNLSSLELGDSALYFCASSVGLGLDFSEQYFGPGTRLTVT.

V gene TRBV18 combines with J gene TRBJ1-4; D unresolved. Germline loops: CDR1 KGHSH, CDR2 LQKENI. CDR3 length: 17 amino acids. Between the trimmed V and J ends, which lost 0 bases and 7 bases, there was a span of 18 bases. CDR3 in DNA: TGTGCCAGCTCACCACCGATTGACTCCCTCTTGGGTGAAAAACTGTTTTTT. Residues: CASSPPIDSLLGEKLFF.

This clone was recorded once. The chain employs TRBV21-1 and TRBJ1-2; TRBD1, the D gene given by the table, was not confirmed from the DNA. TRBV21-1 is flagged as a pseudogene. The CDR3 has 16 amino acids. In DNA, the CDR3 is TGTGCCAGCAGCCCGGCGGACAGGGGGGCTAACTATGGCTACACCTTC. Protein product: CASSPADRGANYGYTF.

The genes are TRBV7-8 and TRBJ2-3; D is possibly TRBD2 (5 bases). The germline CDR1 and CDR2 sequences are SGHVS and FQNEAQ. The germline V and J ends were trimmed by 6 bases and 2 bases, with 18 bases remaining between them. The length of the CDR3 is 16 residues. The CDR3 is CASRSTLRAFTDTQYF. CDR3 in DNA: TGTGCCAGCAGGTCAACCCTGAGGGCGTTCACAGATACGCAGTATTTT.

The CDR3 nucleotides are TGTGCCAGCAGCTTAGGGGACACAACTTCACCCCTCCACTTT. Translating it yields CASSLGDTTSPLHF. The chain joins TRBV7-3 to TRBJ1-6; D perhaps matches TRBD1 (6 bases). This CDR3 is 14 amino acids long. Germline values: CDR1 SGHTA, CDR2 FQGTGA. Trimming shortened V by 2 bases and J by 9 bases, and 11 bases separated the two germline ends.

V gene TRBV10-1 combines with J gene TRBJ2-3; no clear D gene. V gave up 3 bases and J gave up 4 bases, with 8 bases separating them. CDR1 is WNHNN, CDR2 SYGVQD, per germline (reference sequence). CDR3 length equals 13 residues. The CDR3 DNA reads TGCGCCAGCAGTGAACCTATTCCAGATACGCAGTATTTT. Amino acid sequence: CASSEPIPDTQYF.

This sequence joins TRBV28 and TRBJ2-7; D uncertain. This CDR3 has 14 residues. Per the germline V gene, CDR1 is MDHEN and CDR2 is SYDVKM. V was shortened by 1 base and J by 3 bases, with 10 bases between the two germline ends. The chain's CDR3 is CASSLSGPLYEQYF. In nucleotides, the CDR3 is TGTGCCAGCAGTTTATCTGGGCCGCTCTACGAGCAGTACTTC.

The chain has TRBV19 and TRBJ2-5; D call uncertain. Trimming took off 5 bases at V and 5 bases at J, with 18 bases between the two ends. The CDR3 totals 15 residues. In germline, CDR1 is LNHDA, CDR2 SQIVND (reference sequence). The CDR3 protein is CASSPQRQPSETQYF. The CDR3 DNA is TGTGCCAGTAGTCCCCAGAGGCAGCCCTCGGAGACCCAGTACTTC. Combining the CDR3 with reference TRBV19 and TRBJ2-5 gives the whole variable domain DGGITQSPKYLFRKEGQNVTLSCEQNLNHDAMYWYRQDPGQGLRLIYYSQIVNDFQKGDIAEGYSVSREKKESFPLTVTSAQKNPTAFYLCASSPQRQPSETQYFGPGTRLLVL.

Written as DNA, the CDR3 is TGTGCCAGCAGTTACGGGACACAGAACACCGGGGAGCTGTTTTTT. The encoded protein is CASSYGTQNTGELFF. The chain links TRBV6-5 to TRBJ2-2, with D possibly TRBD1 on 6 matching bases. Trimming took 2 bases from V and 1 from J, leaving 8 bases between them. CDR1 is MNHEY, CDR2 SVGAGI, per germline. The CDR3 is 15 amino acids.

This rearrangement joins TRBV16 to TRBJ2-2; possibly TRBD1 for D (6 bases). The CDR3 has 15 amino acids. Germline V gene lookup returns CDR1 KGHSY and CDR2 FQNENV. V lost 4 bases to trimming and J lost 3 bases, with 12 bases between them. The CDR3 sequence: CASSRRPGDTGELFF. DNA for the CDR3: TGTGCCAGCAGCCGCCGACCAGGGGACACCGGGGAGCTGTTTTTT. Together with reference TRBV16 and TRBJ2-2, the CDR3 gives the full variable domain: GEEVAQTPKHLVRGEGQKAKLYCAPIKGHSYVFWYQQVLKNEFKFLISFQNENVFDETGMPKERFSAKCLPNSPCSLEIQATKLEDSAVYFCASSRRPGDTGELFFGEGSRLTVL.

The rearrangement joins TRBV7-5 to TRBJ1-5. TRBV7-5 is assigned pseudogene status. CDR3 size: 14 residues. In DNA, the CDR3 is TGTGTCAGAAGCCACGGAGGGGAGGATCAGCCCCAGCATTTT. Amino acids: CVRSHGGEDQPQHF.

This chain joins TRBV2 and TRBJ1-1; a weak D match, TRBD1 (5 bases). This CDR3 region has 15 residues. V was cut by 4 bases and J by 1 base, with 13 bases left in between. Per germline, CDR1 SNHLY and CDR2 FYNNEI. The CDR3 protein is CASSGRVHRNTEAFF. The CDR3 DNA is TGTGCCAGCAGTGGCAGGGTCCATCGGAACACTGAAGCTTTCTTT. Full variable domain (outside the CDR3, taken from reference TRBV2 and TRBJ1-1): EPEVTQTPSHQVTQMGQEVILRCVPISNHLYFYWYRQILGQKVEFLVSFYNNEISEKSEIFDDQFSVERPDGSNFTLKIRSTKLEDSAMYFCASSGRVHRNTEAFFGQGTRLTVV.

The V gene is TRBV6-2 or TRBV6-3, the J gene TRBJ1-5; TRBD1 aligns across 8 bases. This CDR3 contains 13 residues. CDR1 is MNHEY and CDR2 is SVGEGT in the germline V gene. V gave up 5 bases and J gave up 4 bases; unmatched junction bases: 1. The CDR3 reads CASSDRGNQPQHF. The CDR3 DNA reads TGTGCCAGCAGTGACAGGGGAAATCAGCCCCAGCATTTT.

The gene calls are TRBV15 and TRBJ1-1, with D perhaps TRBD1 (5 bases). V lost 0 bases to trimming and J lost 4 bases, with 12 bases between them. The CDR3 is made up of 15 amino acids. In germline, CDR1 is LNHNV, CDR2 YYDKDF (reference sequence). The CDR3 reads CATSRDRGVGTEAFF. The CDR3 DNA reads as TGTGCCACCAGCAGAGATCGGGGGGTAGGCACTGAAGCTTTCTTT.

The rearrangement uses TRBV5-6 and TRBJ1-2; D is ambiguous. The CDR3 is made up of 12 amino acids. Germline lookup yields CDR1 SGHDT and CDR2 YYEEEE. V lost 4 bases, J lost 3 bases, and 7 bases lay in between. CDR3 amino acids: CASSRDYYGYTF. CDR3 nucleotides: TGTGCCAGCAGCCGAGACTACTATGGCTACACCTTC.

The chain uses TRBV12-3 or TRBV12-4 and TRBJ1-2; 8 bases are shared with TRBD1. This CDR3 is built from 13 residues. V shed 6 bases and J 4 bases; nucleotides not matched to a gene: 4. The CDR3 nucleotides read TGTGCCAGCAGGACAGGGGTGGGCTATGGCTACACCTTC. It codes for CASRTGVGYGYTF.

This clone showed up just a few times. CDR3 coding DNA: TGTGCCAGCAGCGTAGCGGGGGGGCCGGACACAGATACGCAGTATTTT. Amino acids: CASSVAGGPDTDTQYF. The V call is TRBV9, the J call TRBJ2-3; 8 nucleotides agree with TRBD2. The CDR3 spans 16 residues. The trim removed 0 bases at V and 2 bases at J, leaving 5 bases unmatched. From germline, CDR1 is SGDLS and CDR2 YYNGEE.

V gene TRBV28 combines with J gene TRBJ1-1, with D hard to call. The CDR3 runs to 13 residues. CDR1 and CDR2 (germline): MDHEN, SYDVKM. V was pared by 8 bases and J by 3 bases, with 13 bases between. CDR3 bases: TGTGCCAGCTTCGACTTTAAAGACACTGAAGCTTTCTTT. Amino acids: CASFDFKDTEAFF.

This clone turned up a few times. The chain recombines TRBV5-4 with TRBJ2-1; TRBD2 might be the D (7 bases). This CDR3 region has 15 residues. The germline CDR1 and CDR2 sequences are SGHNT and YYREEE (reference sequence). V was shortened by 6 bases and J by 7 bases, with 20 bases between the two germline ends. The CDR3 spells CASIPRGREENEQFF. CDR3 DNA: TGTGCCAGCATCCCAAGGGGGAGGGAAGAGAATGAGCAGTTCTTC.

This CDR3 reads CASSQRSGGITDTQYF. In nucleotides, the CDR3 is TGCGCCAGCAGCCAGCGGAGCGGGGGGATCACAGATACGCAGTATTTT. The chain carries TRBV4-1 and TRBJ2-3; TRBD2 matches at 9 bases. From germline, CDR1 is MGHRA and CDR2 YSYEKL. The CDR3 covers 16 residues. V shed 3 bases and J 2 bases; nucleotides not matched to a gene: 6.

V and J are TRBV28 and TRBJ2-2; 8 bases align to TRBD1. V lost 7 bases and J lost 4; bases outside the gene matches: 14. The CDR3 covers 17 residues. Germline lookup yields CDR1 MDHEN and CDR2 SYDVKM. The CDR3 sequence: CASTSPGQVGGTGELFF. The CDR3 coding sequence is TGTGCCAGCACGTCTCCGGGACAGGTGGGGGGCACCGGGGAGCTGTTTTTT.

The chain recombines TRBV5-1 with TRBJ1-1, with D possibly being TRBD1 (5 bases). Trimming pared 0 bases from V and 5 bases from J, leaving 11 bases between. CDR3 length: 14 residues. The V gene's germline CDR1 is SGHRS and CDR2 YFSETQ. The CDR3: CASSLGGLRTEAFF. The CDR3 DNA reads as TGCGCCAGCAGCTTGGGGGGACTTAGGACTGAAGCTTTCTTT.